What follows describes a single T cell receptor (beta chain). V lost 3 bases and J lost 4; bases outside the gene matches: 6. The CDR3 has 15 residues. Germline CDR1 reads SGHTA; CDR2 reads FQGNSA. The data were taken from a study of blood T cell repertoires in COVID-19. Measured with immunoSEQ multiplex PCR; TCRdb has only the in-frame clones, and not every one. This sample has about 220,000 clones, with about 83% found just once. In terms of age and location, participants ranged from about 18 to 100 years and lived in about 25 US areas. The source material was PBMCs or T cells enriched from blood (not recorded which). V gene TRBV7-2 combines with J gene TRBJ2-1; 7 nucleotides align to TRBD1. This receptor was identified in a woman in her fifties or sixties who had been exposed to COVID-19. CDR3 sequence: CASSFDRAPYNEQFF. CDR3 nucleotide sequence: TGTGCCAGCAGCTTCGACAGGGCCCCGTACAATGAGCAGTTCTTC.